This T cell receptor beta chain was found in a study of blood T cell repertoires in COVID-19. The CDR3 has 15 residues. V was pared by 1 base and J by 3 bases, with 3 bases of the junction left unmatched. CDR1 is MDHEN, CDR2 SYDVKM, per germline. Produced via immunoSEQ multiplex PCR; TCRdb's table is partial and in-frame only. The sample has around 240,000 clones, more than 80% seen once. The sequence was obtained from a man aged 50 to 59 who had been exposed to COVID-19. The chain recombines TRBV28 with TRBJ1-5, with 7 bases aligning to TRBD1. Sequencing input: PBMCs or T cells enriched from blood (not recorded which). CDR3 amino acids: CASSLSGTANQPQHF. The CDR3 bases are TGTGCCAGCAGTTTATCCGGGACAGCCAATCAGCCCCAGCATTTT.